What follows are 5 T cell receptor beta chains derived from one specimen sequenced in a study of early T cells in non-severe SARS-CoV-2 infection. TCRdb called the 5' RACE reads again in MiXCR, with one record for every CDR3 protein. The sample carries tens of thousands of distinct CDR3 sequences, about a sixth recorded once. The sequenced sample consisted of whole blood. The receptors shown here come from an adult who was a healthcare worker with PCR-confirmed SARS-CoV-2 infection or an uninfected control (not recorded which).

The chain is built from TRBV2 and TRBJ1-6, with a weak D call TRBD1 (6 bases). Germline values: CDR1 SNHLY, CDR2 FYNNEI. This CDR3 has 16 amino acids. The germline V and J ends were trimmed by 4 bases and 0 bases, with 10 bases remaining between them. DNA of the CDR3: TGTGCCAGCAGTGGGGCCAGGGGCTCCTATAATTCACCCCTCCACTTT. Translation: CASSGARGSYNSPLHF.

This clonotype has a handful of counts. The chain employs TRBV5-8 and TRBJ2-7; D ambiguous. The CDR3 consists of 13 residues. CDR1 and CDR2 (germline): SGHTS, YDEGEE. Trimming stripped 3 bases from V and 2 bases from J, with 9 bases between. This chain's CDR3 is CASSSGWTYEQYF. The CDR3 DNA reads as TGTGCCAGCAGCTCTGGTTGGACCTACGAGCAGTACTTC.

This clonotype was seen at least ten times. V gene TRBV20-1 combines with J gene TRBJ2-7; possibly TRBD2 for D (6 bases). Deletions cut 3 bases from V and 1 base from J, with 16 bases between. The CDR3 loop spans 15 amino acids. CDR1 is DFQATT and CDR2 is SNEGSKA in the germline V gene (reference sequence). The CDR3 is CSASEGGTTSYEQYF. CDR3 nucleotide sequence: TGCAGTGCTAGTGAGGGCGGGACCACTTCCTACGAGCAGTACTTC.

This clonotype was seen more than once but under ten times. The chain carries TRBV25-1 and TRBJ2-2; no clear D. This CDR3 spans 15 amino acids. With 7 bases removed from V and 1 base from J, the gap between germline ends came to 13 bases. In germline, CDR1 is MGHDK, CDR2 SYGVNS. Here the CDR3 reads CASIGESRNTGELFF. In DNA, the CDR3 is TGTGCCAGCATCGGAGAATCGAGGAACACCGGGGAGCTGTTTTTT.

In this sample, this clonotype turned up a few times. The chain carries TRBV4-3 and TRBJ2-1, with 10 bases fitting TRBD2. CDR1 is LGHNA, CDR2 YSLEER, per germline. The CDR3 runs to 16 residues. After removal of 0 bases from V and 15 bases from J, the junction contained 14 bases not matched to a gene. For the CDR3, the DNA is TGCGCCAGCAGCCAAGATATGCTAGCGGGGGTCGGTTTGCTGTTCTTC. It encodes CASSQDMLAGVGLLFF.